The rows below give T cell receptor beta chains drawn from one sample of a study of response to subunit inactivated influenza vaccine. One entry per CDR3 protein results from TCRdb running MiXCR on the RT-PCR reads. This sample yields fewer than 600,000 distinct CDR3 sequences, of which about 7.2% are seen a single time; 13% belongs to the top ten. The input for sequencing was PBMCs from blood, taken approximately 25 months after vaccination. These receptors were obtained from a man aged 45 to 70 who received an inactivated influenza vaccine. CDR3s include the opening cysteine and the closing phenylalanine or tryptophan. D genes are given only for firm matches. Not all rows give a size; the values are once, few, many and, for expanded clones, a class.

v_call	j_call	clone_size	d_call	cdr3_aa	cdr3_nt
TRBV7-9	TRBJ1-6	-	-	CASSLQTRDNSPLHF	TGTGCCAGCAGCCTACAGACAAGGGATAATTCACCCCTCCACTTT
TRBV5-1	TRBJ2-1	few	-	CASSLRSGNEQFF	TGCGCCAGCAGCTTGAGGAGCGGGAATGAGCAGTTCTTC
TRBV5-1	TRBJ2-3	many	-	CASRPEGQSTDTQYF	TGCGCCAGCAGACCTGAAGGCCAGAGCACAGATACGCAGTATTTT
TRBV5-6	TRBJ1-6	many	-	CASSLGLGTRPLHF	TGTGCCAGCAGCTTGGGCCTGGGCACCCGACCCCTCCACTTT
TRBV20-1	TRBJ2-1	few	-	CSAKGLHNEQFF	TGCAGTGCTAAGGGACTGCACAATGAGCAGTTCTTC
TRBV10-3	TRBJ2-1	many	-	CAISEGDSPSYNEQFF	TGTGCCATCAGTGAAGGGGACTCGCCTTCCTACAATGAGCAGTTCTTC
TRBV6-1	TRBJ1-1	-	TRBD1	CASSTGTEGNTEAFF	TGTGCCAGCAGTACCGGGACAGAGGGGAACACTGAAGCTTTCTTT
TRBV28	TRBJ2-2	many	-	CASTGGRGNTGELFF	TGTGCCAGCACCGGGGGCAGGGGCAACACCGGGGAGCTGTTTTTT
TRBV7-2	TRBJ2-7	few	-	CASSLGSGSSYEQYF	TGTGCCAGCAGCTTAGGTAGCGGAAGCTCCTACGAGCAGTACTTC
TRBV6-5	TRBJ1-6	few	-	CASSGQLSPLHF	TGTGCCAGCAGTGGACAGCTCTCACCCCTCCACTTT
TRBV21-1	TRBJ1-5	many	-	CASSKAAIFQQGNQPQHF	TGTGCCAGCAGCAAAGCCGCGATCTTCCAACAGGGGAATCAGCCCCAGCATTTT
TRBV6-1	TRBJ2-2	-	TRBD2	CASTNTPLAGGPGELFF	TGTGCCAGCACCAATACTCCACTAGCGGGGGGGCCCGGGGAGCTGTTTTTT
TRBV12-3/TRBV12-4	TRBJ2-1	-	-	CASSLKGWGAYNEQFF	TGTGCCAGCAGTTTGAAGGGGTGGGGGGCCTACAATGAGCAGTTCTTC
TRBV5-1	TRBJ2-1	many	-	CASSPLGRNEQFF	TGCGCCAGCAGCCCTTTGGGGAGGAATGAGCAGTTCTTC
TRBV11-1	TRBJ2-7	many	-	CASSLAPWDGEQYF	TGTGCCAGCAGCTTAGCTCCATGGGATGGGGAGCAGTACTTC
TRBV11-2	TRBJ1-4	few	-	CASSPRTVEKLFF	TGTGCCAGCAGCCCGCGGACGGTTGAAAAACTGTTTTTT
TRBV6-1	TRBJ2-3	many	-	CASRPRGAGTDTQYF	TGTGCCAGCAGGCCCAGGGGAGCGGGCACAGATACGCAGTATTTT
TRBV6-1	TRBJ2-7	-	TRBD1	CASSEVGGQGSVYEQYF	TGTGCCAGCAGTGAAGTGGGAGGACAGGGGTCGGTGTACGAGCAGTACTTC
TRBV7-9	TRBJ2-3	few	TRBD2	CASSSSWTSDTDTQYF	TGTGCCAGCAGCTCCTCCTGGACTAGCGACACAGATACGCAGTATTTT
TRBV12-3/TRBV12-4	TRBJ2-3	-	TRBD1	CASSRYRGGNTQYF	TGTGCCAGCAGCCGTTACAGGGGTGGAAATACGCAGTATTTT
TRBV6-2/TRBV6-3	TRBJ2-2	-	TRBD2	CASSSRTSSGELFF	TGTGCCAGCAGTTCCCGGACTAGCTCCGGGGAGCTGTTTTTT
TRBV12-3/TRBV12-4	TRBJ2-5	many	-	CASSHQETQYF	TGTGCCAGCAGTCACCAAGAGACCCAGTACTTC
TRBV4-1	TRBJ1-2	few	TRBD1	CASSLGQGLIYGYTF	TGCGCCAGCAGCCTAGGACAGGGACTTATCTATGGCTACACCTTC
TRBV4-2	TRBJ2-1	-	-	CASSPRALASNEQFF	TGTGCCAGCAGCCCCCGGGCCCTCGCCAGCAATGAGCAGTTCTTC
TRBV20-1	TRBJ1-3	few	-	CSVRSSGSGNTIYF	TGCAGTGTTAGATCGTCTGGCTCTGGAAACACCATATATTTT
TRBV4-2	TRBJ2-1	-	TRBD2	CASSLTGGLAGAVEQFF	TGTGCCAGCAGCCTGACAGGGGGACTAGCGGGAGCAGTTGAGCAGTTCTTC
TRBV2	TRBJ2-7	few	TRBD2	CASSPKERLALYEQYF	TGTGCCAGCAGTCCAAAGGAGAGACTAGCCCTCTACGAGCAGTACTTC
TRBV29-1	TRBJ2-5	few	-	CSVWAGGGQETQYF	TGCAGCGTTTGGGCAGGGGGGGGGCAAGAGACCCAGTACTTC
TRBV9	TRBJ2-1	many	TRBD2	CASSERGGSYNEQFF	TGTGCCAGCAGCGAGCGGGGGGGCTCCTACAATGAGCAGTTCTTC
TRBV15	TRBJ1-3	many	-	CATSREFTSGNTIYF	TGTGCCACCAGCAGAGAATTTACCTCTGGAAACACCATATATTTT
TRBV5-1	TRBJ2-1	-	TRBD2	CASSFSGMAQFF	TGCGCCAGCAGCTTTAGCGGGATGGCCCAGTTCTTC
TRBV6-6	TRBJ2-1	-	TRBD2	CASSSPGTPYDSRGGSSYNEQFF	TGTGCCAGCAGTTCCCCTGGAACTCCTTACGACTCTCGCGGGGGGAGCTCCTACAATGAGCAGTTCTTC
TRBV28	TRBJ2-5	few	-	CASTNSETQYF	TGTGCCAGCACCAATAGTGAGACCCAGTACTTC
TRBV24-1	TRBJ2-2	few	-	CATSAVGRAGELFF	TGTGCCACCAGTGCCGTAGGAAGGGCCGGGGAGCTGTTTTTT
TRBV7-8	TRBJ1-2	many	-	CASSHDPNYGYTF	TGTGCCAGCAGTCACGACCCTAACTATGGCTACACCTTC
TRBV28	TRBJ1-2	-	-	CASSSDMAAFSYGYTF	TGTGCCAGCAGCTCCGACATGGCGGCCTTTTCCTATGGCTACACCTTC
TRBV7-2	TRBJ2-1	many	TRBD2	CASNPSGRESYNEQFF	TGTGCCAGCAACCCTAGCGGGAGAGAGTCCTACAATGAGCAGTTCTTC
TRBV9	TRBJ1-3	many	-	CASTPGDRSGNTIYF	TGTGCCAGCACACCGGGGGATAGGTCTGGAAACACCATATATTTT
TRBV20-1	TRBJ1-6	many	TRBD1	CSARTGGGNSPLHF	TGCAGTGCTAGAACAGGGGGAGGTAATTCACCCCTCCACTTT
TRBV12-3/TRBV12-4	TRBJ1-5	many	-	CASSLAGKVSNQPQHF	TGTGCCAGCAGTTTAGCTGGAAAAGTTAGCAATCAGCCCCAGCATTTT
TRBV28	TRBJ2-4	once	-	CASRGLGVGFGAKNIQYF	TGTGCCAGCAGAGGCCTCGGCGTTGGATTCGGGGCCAAAAACATTCAGTACTTC
TRBV20-1	TRBJ2-7	-	TRBD1	CSARPGQIAYEQYF	TGCAGTGCTAGACCGGGACAGATCGCCTACGAGCAGTACTTC
TRBV6-1	TRBJ1-5	-	-	CASSESVRVTQHF	TGTGCCAGCAGTGAATCGGTCAGAGTGACCCAGCATTTT
TRBV9	TRBJ2-3	many	-	CASSVETDTQYF	TGTGCCAGCAGCGTAGAGACAGATACGCAGTATTTT
TRBV10-3	TRBJ1-1	few	-	CAISESQGRLYTEAFF	TGTGCCATCAGTGAGTCCCAGGGCAGGCTATACACTGAAGCTTTCTTT
TRBV4-2	TRBJ2-7	many	TRBD2	CASSQGLAGPTYYEQYF	TGTGCCAGCAGCCAAGGACTAGCGGGTCCTACTTACTACGAGCAGTACTTC
TRBV12-3/TRBV12-4	TRBJ2-5	many	TRBD1	CASSLAAGGVETQYF	TGTGCCAGCAGTTTAGCTGCAGGGGGTGTTGAGACCCAGTACTTC
TRBV12-3/TRBV12-4	TRBJ2-3	-	-	CASSRALGQYF	TGTGCCAGCAGTCGCGCCCTGGGGCAGTATTTT
TRBV25-1	TRBJ2-5	many	-	CASSETGAGQETQYF	TGTGCCAGCAGTGAAACAGGTGCAGGCCAAGAGACCCAGTACTTC
TRBV5-5	TRBJ1-2	few	-	CASRPRDGVYGYTF	TGTGCCAGCAGACCACGGGACGGTGTTTATGGCTACACCTTC
TRBV6-1	TRBJ2-1	many	TRBD2	CASRRTSGGLRYNEQFF	TGTGCCAGCAGGAGGACTAGCGGGGGGCTTCGCTACAATGAGCAGTTCTTC
TRBV5-1	TRBJ2-5	few	-	CASSLSTHQLQETQYF	TGCGCCAGCAGCTTGTCAACACACCAGTTACAAGAGACCCAGTACTTC
TRBV6-1	TRBJ1-3	-	-	CASDYSGTIYF	TGTGCCAGTGATTATTCGGGGACCATATATTTT
TRBV20-1	TRBJ1-2	-	-	CSASKDGYTF	TGCAGTGCTAGTAAGGACGGCTACACCTTC
TRBV7-9	TRBJ2-7	many	-	CASSSVSLSYEQYF	TGTGCCAGCAGCAGTGTTAGTTTGAGCTACGAGCAGTACTTC